These T cell receptor beta chains were read from a single sample in a study of T cell repertoires in cytomegalovirus infection. These TCRs' antigens remain unknown. A single record per CDR3 protein comes from TCRdb applying MiXCR to the reads. The table lists 110,000 or so distinct CDR3 sequences, 30% of them singletons. The material was CD8+ T cells from cultured PBMCs, obtained from culture after CMV antigen stimulation. The receptors originated from a human donor in good health (CMV status not recorded). Some clones in this sample may be carry-over from other donors' samples. CDR3s include the opening cysteine and the closing phenylalanine or tryptophan. The order of the fields is clone size, V gene, J gene, D gene, CDR3 DNA, CDR3 protein. The D gene is left open where the match is weak. Expanded clones get a size class; other rows say once, few or many, or leave the size out.

>-|TRBV12-3/TRBV12-4|TRBJ2-7|-
TGTGCCAGCAGTTCCCTGGGGGGCGAGCAGTACTTC
CASSSLGGEQYF
>few|TRBV7-2|TRBJ1-2|-
TGTGCCAGCAGCCCCCCGGGAGGGGGTATAGATGGCTACACCTTC
CASSPPGGGIDGYTF
>-|TRBV15|TRBJ2-3|-
TGTGCCACCAGCAGAGTCCTTTCGACGACAGATACGCAGTATTTT
CATSRVLSTTDTQYF
>-|TRBV6-2/TRBV6-3|TRBJ2-1|TRBD1
TGTGCCAGCAGTTTAGCGCAGGGGGCCCCACGCAATGAGCAGTTCTTC
CASSLAQGAPRNEQFF
>few|TRBV25-1|TRBJ1-1|-
TGTGCCAGCAGTGAATACGTTGAGGGAGTTGAAGCTTTCTTT
CASSEYVEGVEAFF
>-|TRBV6-5|TRBJ2-1|TRBD2
TGTGCCAGCAGTTACGGTAGCGGGGGGGTCGATGAGCAGTTCTTC
CASSYGSGGVDEQFF
>many|TRBV19|TRBJ2-5|TRBD2
TGTGCCAGTAGTATGGCGGGGGGGCCCCGAGAGACCCAGTACTTC
CASSMAGGPRETQYF
>few|TRBV6-2/TRBV6-3|TRBJ1-6|-
TGTGCCAGCGACTACGGGCAGGGTCGGACAAATTCACCCCTCCACTTT
CASDYGQGRTNSPLHF
>once|TRBV28|TRBJ1-5|-
TGTGCCAGCAGTTTATTGGGCAGGGAAGGGACCGCTATTAGCAATCAGCCCCAGCATTTT
CASSLLGREGTAISNQPQHF
>-|TRBV7-4|TRBJ2-7|TRBD1
TGTGCCAGCAGCTCGGGACAGGGGTCTTCCATTCTCACCTACGAGCAGTACTTC
CASSSGQGSSILTYEQYF
>many|TRBV7-8|TRBJ2-3|-
TGTGCCAGCAGCGTGAATATCGAAAGTACTAATAGCACAGATACGCAGTATTTT
CASSVNIESTNSTDTQYF
>few|TRBV2|TRBJ1-1|-
TGTGCCAGCAGTGAGGGCAGAAACACTGAAGCTTTCTTT
CASSEGRNTEAFF
>-|TRBV4-1|TRBJ2-7|-
TGCGCCAGCAGCCCCCCTTTGGGGGAGCAGTACTTC
CASSPPLGEQYF
>-|TRBV20-1|TRBJ1-6|-
TGCAGTGCACACCGATCCCCCGCGCAGGGGTCACCCCTCCACTTT
CSAHRSPAQGSPLHF
>-|TRBV6-6|TRBJ1-1|-
TGTGCCAGCAGTTACGGCAGTTCCACTGAAGCTTTCTTT
CASSYGSSTEAFF
>-|TRBV9|TRBJ2-1|-
TGTGCCAGCAGCGACAATGAGCAGTTCTTC
CASSDNEQFF
>-|TRBV5-6|TRBJ2-1|-
TGTGCCAGCAGCCTGGTTTTAACAGGATTCTCCTACAATGAGCAGTTCTTC
CASSLVLTGFSYNEQFF
>few|TRBV19|TRBJ1-5|-
TGTGCCGGCGGCCGGCAGGGAGGCAGCAATCAGCCCCAGCATTTT
CAGGRQGGSNQPQHF
>-|TRBV11-1|TRBJ1-1|TRBD1
TGTGCCAGCAGCTCTGACAGGGGGTCCACTGAAGCTTTCTTT
CASSSDRGSTEAFF
>-|TRBV7-6|TRBJ1-4|TRBD1
TGTGCCAGCAGCACCGGGACAGGGGGGTCAACTAATGAAAAACTGTTTTTT
CASSTGTGGSTNEKLFF
>few|TRBV19|TRBJ2-1|-
TGTGCCAGTAGTGCCCCTGACGGCTACAATGAGCAGTTCTTC
CASSAPDGYNEQFF
>few|TRBV7-2|TRBJ1-1|TRBD1
TGTGCCAGCAGCTTAGCAGGGGGCAACACTGAAGCTTTCTTT
CASSLAGGNTEAFF
>few|TRBV7-2|TRBJ2-7|-
TGTGCCAGCAACGATTTGGGGGTCTTGTACGAGCAGTACTTC
CASNDLGVLYEQYF